These 30 T cell receptor beta chains came from one sample sequenced in a study of shared clonotypes between healthy human individuals. TCRdb keeps only in-frame clones here, not all; method: immunoSEQ multiplex PCR. The sample records approximately 500,000 clones, 90% to 96% being singletons. The specimen was naive CD4+ T cells sorted from blood. Subset indicated: CD45RA+ positively selected. Receptors originate from a woman in her thirties in good health.

J is TRBJ2-1 and V is TRBV6-6; 8 bases align to TRBD2. CDR1 and CDR2 from the germline V gene are MNHNY and SVGAGI (reference sequence). The CDR3 consists of 15 residues. With V trimmed by 9 bases and J by 5 bases, 12 bases remained unmatched. DNA for the CDR3: TGTGCCAGTACGTACGGGCTAGCGGGTAACAATGAGCAGTTCTTC. Translation: CASTYGLAGNNEQFF.

The rearrangement uses TRBV6-1 and TRBJ2-5, with 7 positions matching TRBD1. There are 13 residues in the CDR3. Per germline, CDR1 MNHNS and CDR2 SASEGT. The V and J ends lost 6 bases and 2 bases, in that order; junction bases with no gene match: 3. The CDR3, as DNA: TGTGCCAGCAGAAGACAGGGTCAAGAGACCCAGTACTTC. Translation gives CASRRQGQETQYF.

This clone was counted a single time. CDR3 sequence reads: CASSPNLRQGEAGNTIYF. The CDR3 DNA reads TGCGCCAGCAGCCCCAACTTGAGACAGGGTGAAGCTGGAAACACCATATATTTT. The chain recombines TRBV5-1 with TRBJ1-3, with TRBD1 identical over 7 bases. The CDR3 is 18 residues long. The junction had 15 bases not matched to a gene; V was cut back by 4 bases and J by 2 bases. Germline CDR1 is SGHRS and CDR2 is YFSETQ. Full variable domain (remainder filled in from reference TRBV5-1 and TRBJ1-3): KAGVTQTPRYLIKTRGQQVTLSCSPISGHRSVSWYQQTPGQGLQFLFEYFSETQRNKGNFPGRFSGRQFSNSRSEMNVSTLELGDSALYLCASSPNLRQGEAGNTIYFGEGSWLTVV.

This clone was counted a few times. The gene calls are TRBV2 and TRBJ1-2; maybe TRBD1 (6 bases). Looked up from germline, CDR1 is SNHLY and CDR2 is FYNNEI. The CDR3 length is 13 residues. V was shortened by 3 bases and J by 7 bases, with 12 bases between the two germline ends. The CDR3 nucleotides read TGTGCCAGCAGTGACCAGGGGATCCCTGGCTACACCTTC. This codes for CASSDQGIPGYTF.

This clone was counted once. This chain links TRBV7-2 with TRBJ2-7, with 7 bases matching TRBD1. With 5 bases clipped from V and 3 bases from J, the junction kept 4 bases outside the gene matches. This CDR3 has 13 residues. Germline loops: CDR1 SGHTA, CDR2 FQGNSA. CDR3 region: CASSPPGGYEQYF. CDR3 bases: TGTGCCAGCAGCCCACCAGGGGGCTACGAGCAGTACTTC.

This clone was found a few times. The chain links TRBV28 to TRBJ1-2; a possible D gene is TRBD1 (5 bases). Per the germline V gene, CDR1 is MDHEN and CDR2 is SYDVKM. V was shortened by 6 bases and J by 4 bases, with 18 bases between the two germline ends. The CDR3 runs to 15 residues. The CDR3 reads CASSPGPGRGYGYTF. The CDR3 region has the DNA TGTGCCAGCAGCCCCGGTCCGGGTAGGGGCTATGGCTACACCTTC.

This sequence joins TRBV7-2 and TRBJ2-5; a weak D match, TRBD2 (5 bases). The J call may be incorrect, as the DNA end agrees better with TRBJ2-7. The CDR3 is made up of 12 amino acids. Germline V lookup: CDR1 SGHTA, CDR2 FQGNSA. As DNA, the CDR3 is TGTGCCAGCAGCTTTCAGCGGAGCGAGCAGTACTTC. Translation: CASSFQRSEQYF.

This clone was seen a single time. V gene TRBV30 combines with J gene TRBJ1-5, with a weak D call TRBD1 (6 bases). CDR1 is GTSNPN, CDR2 SVGIG, per germline (reference sequence). The V gene lost 2 bases and the J gene lost 0 bases, with 14 bases spanning the gap. The CDR3 totals 16 residues. The CDR3 sequence: CAWSLGHTDSNQPQHF. The CDR3, as DNA: TGTGCCTGGAGTCTGGGACACACTGATAGCAATCAGCCCCAGCATTTT.

The chain uses TRBV4-2 and TRBJ2-2, with TRBD1 identical over 7 bases. The germline CDR1 and CDR2 sequences are LGHNA and YNFKEQ. The CDR3 runs to 17 residues. V lost 0 bases and J lost 5; bases outside the gene matches: 9. CDR3 sequence reads: CASSQDHLSRGTGELFF. In DNA form, the CDR3 reads TGTGCCAGCAGCCAAGATCACCTTAGCAGGGGGACCGGGGAGCTGTTTTTT.

The V gene is TRBV6-5, the J gene TRBJ2-5; 7 bases are shared with TRBD2. V lost 5 bases, J lost 4 bases, and 10 bases stayed unmatched. This CDR3 spans 15 amino acids. Germline loops: CDR1 MNHEY, CDR2 SVGAGI. The DNA for the CDR3 is TGTGCCAGCAGTACTGGGCGGGAGCGGGTAGAGACCCAGTACTTC. Translated, it gives CASSTGRERVETQYF.

Comments on this clone: This CDR3 is also generated by other DNA sequences in the sample. The V call is TRBV4-1, the J call TRBJ2-1; D not certain. This CDR3 is built from 11 residues. V was pared by 3 bases and J by 10 bases, with 7 bases between. Per germline, CDR1 MGHRA and CDR2 YSYEKL. In nucleotides, the CDR3 is TGCGCCAGCAGCCAGGCCATGGAGCAGTTCTTC. This encodes CASSQAMEQFF.

This chain joins TRBV7-9 and TRBJ2-7, with D possibly being TRBD2 (7 bases). This CDR3 spans 15 amino acids. Per germline, CDR1 SEHNR and CDR2 FQNEAQ (reference sequence). V dropped 2 bases and J dropped 2 bases, with 13 bases sitting between them. In DNA, the CDR3 is TGTGCCAGCAGCTTATTTGGCGGGGGCCCCTACGAGCAGTACTTC. This encodes CASSLFGGGPYEQYF.

This chain links TRBV14 with TRBJ1-2; D uncertain. Germline CDR1 reads SGHDN; CDR2 reads FVKESK. The CDR3 runs 14 residues. V shed 1 base and J shed 6 bases, with 12 bases lying between them. The CDR3 region has the DNA TGTGCCAGCAGCCAAGCCACATCGTCCCATGGCTACACCTTC. It translates to CASSQATSSHGYTF.

The V and J genes are TRBV28 and TRBJ2-7; 10 bases align to TRBD2. This CDR3 is built from 15 residues. V was clipped by 3 bases and J by 4 bases; unmatched bases: 6. Germline CDR1 reads MDHEN; CDR2 reads SYDVKM. This CDR3 is CASSFSSSGGYEQYF. The CDR3 nucleotides are TGTGCCAGCAGTTTTTCGTCTAGCGGGGGATACGAGCAGTACTTC.

V and J are TRBV28 and TRBJ1-2; D remains ambiguous. This CDR3 comprises 14 residues. The V end lost 6 bases, the J end lost 0 bases, and 11 bases lay between the germline ends. Looked up from germline, CDR1 is MDHEN and CDR2 is SYDVKM. The CDR3 DNA is TGTGCCAGCAGACCAAGACTGACTAACTATGGCTACACCTTC. It specifies CASRPRLTNYGYTF.

This rearrangement joins TRBV7-9 to TRBJ2-7; 11 nucleotides agree with TRBD2. The CDR3 runs 17 residues. Germline values: CDR1 SEHNR, CDR2 FQNEAQ (reference sequence). Germline trimming cut 3 bases from V and 2 bases from J; bases unmatched to any gene: 9. CDR3 in amino acids: CASSFLNRTSGPYEQYF. As DNA, the CDR3 is TGTGCCAGCAGCTTCCTGAATCGGACTAGCGGGCCCTACGAGCAGTACTTC.

The CDR3 here is CASSQGRFEGRAFF. The CDR3 DNA reads as TGCGCCAGCAGCCAAGGAAGGTTTGAAGGGAGAGCTTTCTTT. The chain joins TRBV4-1 to TRBJ1-1; D gene unclear. Germline V lookup: CDR1 MGHRA, CDR2 YSYEKL. This CDR3 spans 14 amino acids. Trimming shortened V by 1 base and J by 10 bases, and 16 bases separated the two germline ends.

This chain uses TRBV6-1 with TRBJ2-3; 9 bases match TRBD2. The CDR3 is made up of 17 amino acids. Trimming took 3 bases from V and 0 from J; bases not matched to a gene: 7. Germline loops: CDR1 MNHNS, CDR2 SASEGT. The CDR3 here is CASSELTSGTSTDTQYF. CDR3 coding DNA: TGTGCCAGCAGTGAGTTGACTAGCGGAACTAGCACAGATACGCAGTATTTT.

This rearrangement joins TRBV6-5 to TRBJ2-5; D is undetermined. The CDR3 has 14 residues. Germline V lookup: CDR1 MNHEY, CDR2 SVGAGI. Deletions cut 0 bases from V and 4 bases from J, with 9 bases between. The CDR3 protein is CASSYSGWGETQYF. The CDR3 DNA reads as TGTGCCAGCAGTTACTCCGGGTGGGGAGAGACCCAGTACTTC.

The chain combines TRBV6-1 with TRBJ2-7; TRBD2 aligns across 11 bases. J lost 0 bases, V lost 8 bases, and 6 bases had no gene match. The length of the CDR3 is 15 residues. Germline CDR1 is MNHNS and CDR2 is SASEGT. This chain's CDR3 is CASDSGTSGSYEQYF. The CDR3 DNA reads TGTGCCAGCGACTCCGGGACTAGCGGCTCCTACGAGCAGTACTTC.

The CDR3 spells CASSPQGSYNEQFF. The CDR3 nucleotides are TGTGCCAGCAGTCCACAGGGCTCCTACAATGAGCAGTTCTTC. The chain links TRBV6-5 to TRBJ2-1; D is possibly TRBD1 (6 bases). Germline V gene data show CDR1 as MNHEY and CDR2 as SVGAGI. Trimming shortened V by 5 bases and J by 0 bases, and 8 bases separated the two germline ends. This CDR3 comprises 14 residues.

This chain uses TRBV6-1 with TRBJ1-5, with D unclear. CDR3 length equals 15 residues. V lost 8 bases and J lost 3, with 17 bases in between. In germline, CDR1 is MNHNS, CDR2 SASEGT. The CDR3, as DNA: TGTGCCAGCGAGATCCGATTACGGGACAATCAGCCCCAGCATTTT. The encoded protein is CASEIRLRDNQPQHF.

This clone was observed once. The chain has TRBV19 and TRBJ2-5; the D gene is possibly TRBD1 (5 bases). The CDR3 runs 14 residues. The germline V gene encodes CDR1 LNHDA and CDR2 SQIVND (reference sequence). Trimming left V 4 bases short and J 2 bases short, with 11 bases between. The CDR3: CASSSQGKQETQYF. DNA of the CDR3: TGTGCCAGTAGTAGTCAGGGAAAACAAGAGACCCAGTACTTC.

The genes are TRBV7-2 and TRBJ2-3; no clear D gene. The V end was cut by 5 bases, the J end by 3 bases, with 9 bases between. This CDR3 region has 13 residues. Germline CDR1 reads SGHTA; CDR2 reads FQGNSA. The CDR3 coding sequence is TGTGCCAGCAGCCTCCCGGTGACAGATACGCAGTATTTT. This encodes CASSLPVTDTQYF. The variable domain in full, with the rest retrieved from reference TRBV7-2 and TRBJ2-3, is GAGVSQSPSNKVTEKGKDVELRCDPISGHTALYWYRQSLGQGLEFLIYFQGNSAPDKSGLPSDRFSAERTGGSVSTLTIQRTQQEDSAVYLCASSLPVTDTQYFGPGTRLTVL.

The genes are TRBV29-1 and TRBJ1-6; D ambiguous. Trimming removed 2 bases at V and 13 bases at J, with 12 bases between. The CDR3 contains 12 residues. The germline V gene has CDR1 SQVTM and CDR2 ANQGSEA. In DNA, the CDR3 is TGCAGCGTTGAAAGGCCCGGGGAGCCCCTCCACTTT. Translating gives CSVERPGEPLHF.

This clone was counted a single time. This chain joins TRBV7-9 and TRBJ1-1, with TRBD1 as a possible D gene (5 bases). V lost 4 bases and J lost 0, with 9 bases in between. There are 14 residues in the CDR3. Per the germline V gene, CDR1 is SEHNR and CDR2 is FQNEAQ (reference sequence). CDR3 coding DNA: TGTGCCAGCAGCTACGACAGACTGAACACTGAAGCTTTCTTT. Amino acid sequence: CASSYDRLNTEAFF.

Here the CDR3 DNA reads TGTGCCAGCAGTTTAGCGGAATATGGCTACACCTTC. Translated, it gives CASSLAEYGYTF. The chain recombines TRBV28 with TRBJ1-2; no definite D call. The V gene lost 2 bases and the J gene lost 5 bases, with 6 bases spanning the gap. Germline CDR1 MDHEN, CDR2 SYDVKM. CDR3 length: 12 amino acids.

The chain carries TRBV7-2 and TRBJ1-1; 7 nucleotides match TRBD1. The CDR3 has 13 amino acids. CDR1 SGHTA and CDR2 FQGNSA come from the germline V gene. Trimming cost V 2 bases and J 8 bases; bases outside gene matches: 5. In DNA, the CDR3 is TGTGCCAGCAGCTTAAAGGGGGCGAGCGAAGCTTTCTTT. Encoded protein: CASSLKGASEAFF. The complete variable domain, with remaining parts taken from reference TRBV7-2 and TRBJ1-1, reads GAGVSQSPSNKVTEKGKDVELRCDPISGHTALYWYRQSLGQGLEFLIYFQGNSAPDKSGLPSDRFSAERTGGSVSTLTIQRTQQEDSAVYLCASSLKGASEAFFGQGTRLTVV.

The chain links TRBV27 to TRBJ2-5, with 16 positions matching TRBD2. The better agreement between TRBJ2-7 and the DNA end casts doubt on the J call. This CDR3 has 16 residues. Germline V lookup: CDR1 MNHEY, CDR2 SMNVEV (reference sequence). CDR3 nucleotides: TGTGCCAGCAGGGGACTAGCGGGAGGGAGTCCCTACGAGCAGTACTTC. Its translation is CASRGLAGGSPYEQYF.

The chain combines TRBV5-1 with TRBJ2-7, with 7 bases that match TRBD1. The V gene's germline CDR1 is SGHRS and CDR2 YFSETQ. After removal of 4 bases from V and 2 bases from J, the junction contained 6 bases not matched to a gene. The CDR3 is made up of 14 amino acids. The CDR3 DNA reads TGCGCCAGCAGCCCAGGGACAGATCCCTACGAGCAGTACTTC. Its protein product is CASSPGTDPYEQYF.